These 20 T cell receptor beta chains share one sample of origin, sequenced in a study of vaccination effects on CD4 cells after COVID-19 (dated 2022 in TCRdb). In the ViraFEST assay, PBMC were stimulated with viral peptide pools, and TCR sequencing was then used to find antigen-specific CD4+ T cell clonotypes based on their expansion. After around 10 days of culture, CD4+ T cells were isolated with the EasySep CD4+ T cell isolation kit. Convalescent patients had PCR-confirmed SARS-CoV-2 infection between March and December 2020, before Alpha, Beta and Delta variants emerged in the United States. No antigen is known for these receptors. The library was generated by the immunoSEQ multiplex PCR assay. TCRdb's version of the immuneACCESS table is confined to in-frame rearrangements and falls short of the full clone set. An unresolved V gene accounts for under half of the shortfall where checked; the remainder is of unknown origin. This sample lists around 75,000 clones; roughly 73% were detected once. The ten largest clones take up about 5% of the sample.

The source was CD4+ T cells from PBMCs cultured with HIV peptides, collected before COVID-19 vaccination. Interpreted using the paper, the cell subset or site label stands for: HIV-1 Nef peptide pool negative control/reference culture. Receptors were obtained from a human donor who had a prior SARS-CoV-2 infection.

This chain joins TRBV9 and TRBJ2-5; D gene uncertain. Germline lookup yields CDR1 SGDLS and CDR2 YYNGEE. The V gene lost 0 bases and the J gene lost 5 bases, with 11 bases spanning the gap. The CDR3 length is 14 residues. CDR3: CASSVGGTSETQYF. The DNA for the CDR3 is TGTGCCAGCAGCGTAGGGGGAACGTCGGAGACCCAGTACTTC.

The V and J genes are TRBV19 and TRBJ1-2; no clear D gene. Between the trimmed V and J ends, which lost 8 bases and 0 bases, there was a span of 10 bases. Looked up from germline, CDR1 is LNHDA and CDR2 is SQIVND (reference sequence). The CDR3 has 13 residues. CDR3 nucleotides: TGTGCCAGTGCAGATACTGCTAACTATGGCTACACCTTC. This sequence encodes CASADTANYGYTF. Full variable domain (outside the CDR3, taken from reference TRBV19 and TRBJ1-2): DGGITQSPKYLFRKEGQNVTLSCEQNLNHDAMYWYRQDPGQGLRLIYYSQIVNDFQKGDIAEGYSVSREKKESFPLTVTSAQKNPTAFYLCASADTANYGYTFGSGTRLTVV.

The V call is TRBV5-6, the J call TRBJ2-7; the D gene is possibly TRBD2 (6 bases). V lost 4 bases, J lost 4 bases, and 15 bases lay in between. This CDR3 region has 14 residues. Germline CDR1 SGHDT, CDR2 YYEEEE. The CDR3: CASSRVAAGYEQYF. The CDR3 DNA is TGTGCCAGCAGCCGGGTAGCGGCGGGATACGAGCAGTACTTC.

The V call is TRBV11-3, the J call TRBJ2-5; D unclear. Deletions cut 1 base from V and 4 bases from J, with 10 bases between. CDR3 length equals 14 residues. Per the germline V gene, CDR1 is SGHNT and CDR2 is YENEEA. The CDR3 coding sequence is TGTGCCAGCAGCTTAGTTTCTAGTCTAGAGACCCAGTACTTC. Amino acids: CASSLVSSLETQYF.

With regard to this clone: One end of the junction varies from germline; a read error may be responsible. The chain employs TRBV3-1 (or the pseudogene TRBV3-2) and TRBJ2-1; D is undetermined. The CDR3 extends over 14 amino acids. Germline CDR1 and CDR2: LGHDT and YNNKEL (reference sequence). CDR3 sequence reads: CASSQDWSFNEQFF. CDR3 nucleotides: TGTGCCAGCAGCCAAGATTGGTCCTTCAATGAGCAGTTCTTC.

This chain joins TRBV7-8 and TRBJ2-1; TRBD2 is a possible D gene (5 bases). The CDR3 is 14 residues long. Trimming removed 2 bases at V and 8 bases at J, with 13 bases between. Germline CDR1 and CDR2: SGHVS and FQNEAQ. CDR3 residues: CASSLSDRGDEQFF. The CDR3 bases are TGTGCCAGCAGCTTATCTGACCGGGGTGATGAGCAGTTCTTC.

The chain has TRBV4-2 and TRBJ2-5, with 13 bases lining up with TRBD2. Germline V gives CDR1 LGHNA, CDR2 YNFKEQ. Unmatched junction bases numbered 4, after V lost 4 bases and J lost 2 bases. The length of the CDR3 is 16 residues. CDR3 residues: CASSPGLAGRQETQYF. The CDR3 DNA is TGTGCCAGCAGCCCGGGACTAGCGGGAAGGCAAGAGACCCAGTACTTC.

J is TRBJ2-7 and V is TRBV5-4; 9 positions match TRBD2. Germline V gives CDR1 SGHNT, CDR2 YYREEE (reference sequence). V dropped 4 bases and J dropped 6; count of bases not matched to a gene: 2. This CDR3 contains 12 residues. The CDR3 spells CASSPAGGEQYF. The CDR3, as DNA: TGTGCCAGCAGCCCAGCGGGAGGCGAGCAGTACTTC.

DNA of the CDR3: TGTGCCAGCAGCTTATCCGGGAACTCCTACGAGCAGTACTTC. Translated: CASSLSGNSYEQYF. J is TRBJ2-7 and V is TRBV7-2; a weak D match, TRBD2 (5 bases). The ends were cut back, 2 bases at V and 0 bases at J, with 8 bases in the middle. Germline assignment: CDR1 SGHTA and CDR2 FQGNSA. The CDR3 is 14 amino acids.

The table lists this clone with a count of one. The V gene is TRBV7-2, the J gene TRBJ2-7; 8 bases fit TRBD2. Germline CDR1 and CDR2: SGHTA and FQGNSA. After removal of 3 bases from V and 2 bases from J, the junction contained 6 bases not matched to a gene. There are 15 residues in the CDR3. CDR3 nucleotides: TGTGCCAGCAGCTTGGTAACTAGCGGCCCCTACGAGCAGTACTTC. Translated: CASSLVTSGPYEQYF.

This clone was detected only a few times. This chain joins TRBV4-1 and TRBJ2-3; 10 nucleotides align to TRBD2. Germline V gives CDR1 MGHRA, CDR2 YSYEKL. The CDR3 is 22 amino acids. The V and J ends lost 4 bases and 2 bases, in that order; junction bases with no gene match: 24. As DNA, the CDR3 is TGCGCCAGCAGCCGAGCTCCCCGTCAAAAGGCAGGACTAGCGGATTCCACAGATACGCAGTATTTT. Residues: CASSRAPRQKAGLADSTDTQYF.

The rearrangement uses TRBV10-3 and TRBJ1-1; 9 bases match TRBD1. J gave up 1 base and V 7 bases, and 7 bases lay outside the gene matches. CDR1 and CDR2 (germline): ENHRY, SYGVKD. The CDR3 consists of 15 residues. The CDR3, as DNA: TGTGCCATCACCCGGGGACAGGGTAGGAACACTGAAGCTTTCTTT. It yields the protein CAITRGQGRNTEAFF.

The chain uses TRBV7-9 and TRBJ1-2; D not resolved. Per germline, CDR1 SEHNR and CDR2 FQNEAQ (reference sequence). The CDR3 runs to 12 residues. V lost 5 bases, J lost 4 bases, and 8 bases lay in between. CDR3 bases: TGTGCCAGCAGCAACGAGGCCTATGGCTACACCTTC. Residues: CASSNEAYGYTF.

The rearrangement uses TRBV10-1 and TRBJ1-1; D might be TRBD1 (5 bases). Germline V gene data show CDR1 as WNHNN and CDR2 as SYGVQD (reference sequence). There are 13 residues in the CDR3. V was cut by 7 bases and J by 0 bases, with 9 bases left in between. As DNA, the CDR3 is TGCGCCAGCAAAGGACAATTGAACACTGAAGCTTTCTTT. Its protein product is CASKGQLNTEAFF.

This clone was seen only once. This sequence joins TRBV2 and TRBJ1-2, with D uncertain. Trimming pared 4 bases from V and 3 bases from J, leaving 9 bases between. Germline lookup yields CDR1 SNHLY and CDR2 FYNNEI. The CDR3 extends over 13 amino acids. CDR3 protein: CASSAERDYGYTF. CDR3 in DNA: TGTGCCAGCAGTGCGGAGAGGGACTATGGCTACACCTTC.

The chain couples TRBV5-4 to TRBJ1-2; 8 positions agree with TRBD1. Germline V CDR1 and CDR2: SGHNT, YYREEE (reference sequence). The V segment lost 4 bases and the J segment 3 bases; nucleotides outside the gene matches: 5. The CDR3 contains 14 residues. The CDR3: CASSVSGQDYGYTF. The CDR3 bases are TGTGCCAGCAGCGTATCGGGACAGGACTATGGCTACACCTTC.

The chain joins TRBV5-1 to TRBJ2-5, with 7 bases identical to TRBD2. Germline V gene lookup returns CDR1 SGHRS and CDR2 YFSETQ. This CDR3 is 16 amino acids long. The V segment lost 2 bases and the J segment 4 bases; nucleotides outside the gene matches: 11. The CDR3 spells CASSLGTTGDGETQYF. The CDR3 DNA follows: TGCGCCAGCAGCTTAGGGACTACCGGGGACGGAGAGACCCAGTACTTC.

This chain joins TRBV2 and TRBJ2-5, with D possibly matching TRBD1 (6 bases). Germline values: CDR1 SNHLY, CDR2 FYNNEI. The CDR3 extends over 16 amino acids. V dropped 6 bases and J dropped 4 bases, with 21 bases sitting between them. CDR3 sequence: CASSRSDRLSAETQYF. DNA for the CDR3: TGTGCCAGCAGCCGAAGCGACAGGTTGTCAGCAGAGACCCAGTACTTC.

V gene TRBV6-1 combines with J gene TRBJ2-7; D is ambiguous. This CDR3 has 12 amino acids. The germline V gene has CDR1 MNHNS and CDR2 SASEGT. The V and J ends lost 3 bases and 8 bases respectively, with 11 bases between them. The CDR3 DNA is TGTGCCAGCAGTGAGGCTCCTTACCAGCAGTACTTC. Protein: CASSEAPYQQYF.

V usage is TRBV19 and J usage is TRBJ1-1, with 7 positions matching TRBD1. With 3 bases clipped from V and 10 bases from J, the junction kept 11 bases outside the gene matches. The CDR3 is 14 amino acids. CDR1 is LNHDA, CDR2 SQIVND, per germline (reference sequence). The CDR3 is CASSIGRGLGGAFF. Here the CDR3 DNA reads TGTGCCAGTAGTATCGGCAGGGGGTTAGGGGGAGCTTTCTTT. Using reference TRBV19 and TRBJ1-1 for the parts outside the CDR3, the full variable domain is DGGITQSPKYLFRKEGQNVTLSCEQNLNHDAMYWYRQDPGQGLRLIYYSQIVNDFQKGDIAEGYSVSREKKESFPLTVTSAQKNPTAFYLCASSIGRGLGGAFFGQGTRLTVV.